This entry lists 13 T cell receptor beta chains sequenced from one sample in a study of blood T cells in healthy people across ages. Together with a sample-barcoded 5' primer, a J-beta primer mix was included in a second PCR lasting about 6 to 11 cycles. Via MiXCR, TCRdb re-called the 5' RACE reads, giving one row per CDR3 protein. The repertoire holds approximately 690,000 distinct CDR3 sequences, with roughly 53% as singletons. Sequenced: blood. The origin of the receptors is a man between 60 and 70 years old in good health.

This clonotype was detected only a few times. This chain uses TRBV4-1 with TRBJ2-1; a possible D gene is TRBD1 (5 bases). Per germline, CDR1 MGHRA and CDR2 YSYEKL. The CDR3 is made up of 15 amino acids. V lost 1 base and J 4 bases, leaving 11 bases between the germline ends. For the CDR3, the DNA is TGCGCCAGCAGCCAAGTGGGGCTGAAATACAATGAGCAGTTCTTC. It encodes CASSQVGLKYNEQFF.

The V call is TRBV6-6, the J call TRBJ2-5; TRBD1 matches at 7 bases. Trimming removed 5 bases from V and 11 bases from J; junction bases left unmatched: 14. The CDR3 sequence is 14 residues long. Germline-derived CDR1 and CDR2 are MNHNY and SVGAGI (reference sequence). The CDR3 DNA reads as TGTGCCAGCAGTAGACAGGGCGGCTCCAATGAGCAGTACTTC. It encodes CASSRQGGSNEQYF.

This chain uses TRBV4-1 with TRBJ2-1; the D gene is possibly TRBD2 (7 bases). The V and J ends lost 2 bases and 3 bases respectively, with 17 bases between them. The CDR3 is made up of 17 amino acids. Per germline, CDR1 MGHRA and CDR2 YSYEKL. The CDR3 protein is CASSQSTRGPIYNEQFF. The DNA for the CDR3 is TGCGCCAGCAGCCAATCGACGCGGGGGCCAATCTACAATGAGCAGTTCTTC.

V usage is TRBV12-3 or TRBV12-4 and J usage is TRBJ2-1; D may correspond to TRBD1 or TRBD2 (5 bases each). With 6 bases removed from V and 10 bases from J, the gap between germline ends came to 16 bases. The CDR3 is 13 amino acids. For the CDR3, the DNA is TGTGCCAGCAGCCACCGGGGACGCGCGGAGCAGTTCTTC. Translated, it gives CASSHRGRAEQFF.

The CDR3: CASSLKDRLLYNSPLHF. For the CDR3, the DNA is TGCGCCAGCAGCTTGAAAGACAGGTTACTCTATAATTCACCCCTCCACTTT. The chain has TRBV5-1 and TRBJ1-6, with a possible D match to TRBD1 (6 bases). This CDR3 region has 17 residues. The V gene's germline CDR1 is SGHRS and CDR2 YFSETQ. V dropped 1 base and J dropped 3 bases, with 14 bases sitting between them.

This clonotype has more than one count but fewer than ten. The V gene is TRBV9, the J gene TRBJ2-3; possible D gene TRBD1, 6 bases. V lost 0 bases to trimming and J lost 4 bases, with 15 bases between them. The CDR3 is made up of 16 amino acids. Germline CDR1 is SGDLS and CDR2 is YYNGEE. The CDR3 bases are TGTGCCAGCAGCGTAGGTACAGGGCTCCGGGCAGATACGCAGTATTTT. Encoded protein: CASSVGTGLRADTQYF.

The chain is built from TRBV10-3 and TRBJ2-7; 9 nucleotides line up with TRBD1. In germline, CDR1 is ENHRY, CDR2 SYGVKD. Unmatched junction bases numbered 9, after V lost 6 bases and J lost 0 bases. This CDR3 region has 16 residues. This CDR3 reads CAISRMTGGTSYEQYF. Here the CDR3 DNA reads TGTGCCATCAGCAGAATGACAGGGGGGACCTCCTACGAGCAGTACTTC.

The V and J genes are TRBV12-3 or TRBV12-4 and TRBJ2-3, with a weak D call TRBD1 (6 bases). This CDR3 contains 16 residues. The germline V and J ends were trimmed by 2 bases and 6 bases, with 18 bases remaining between them. CDR3 protein: CASSLPRSGARDTQYF. CDR3 sequence (DNA): TGTGCCAGCAGTTTACCCAGGTCAGGGGCGAGGGATACGCAGTATTTT.

This clonotype showed up just once. The chain uses TRBV12-3 or TRBV12-4 and TRBJ2-1; TRBD2 might be the D (7 bases). The CDR3 is made up of 12 amino acids. Between the trimmed V and J ends, which lost 1 base and 13 bases, there was a span of 11 bases. CDR3 amino acids: CASSLVGGLQFF. The DNA for the CDR3 is TGTGCCAGCAGTTTAGTCGGGGGGCTACAGTTCTTC.

V gene TRBV12-3 or TRBV12-4 combines with J gene TRBJ1-2; D is uncertain. This CDR3 is built from 14 residues. The ends were cut back, 6 bases at V and 5 bases at J, with 16 bases in the middle. DNA of the CDR3: TGTGCCAGCAGCCCCGGTATTGACGGGTATGGCTACACCTTC. Translated: CASSPGIDGYGYTF.

V and J are TRBV4-1 and TRBJ2-5; 7 bases are shared with TRBD2. Germline V gives CDR1 MGHRA, CDR2 YSYEKL. The CDR3 covers 15 residues. V gave up 0 bases and J gave up 0 bases; unmatched junction bases: 1. The CDR3 spells CASSQDGGDQETQYF. The DNA for the CDR3 is TGCGCCAGCAGCCAAGATGGGGGGGACCAAGAGACCCAGTACTTC.

The CDR3 sequence is CASSKTARTGGFEQYF. CDR3 DNA: TGTGCCAGCAGCAAAACCGCGAGGACAGGGGGGTTCGAGCAGTACTTC. The chain employs TRBV21-1 and TRBJ2-7; TRBD1, as called in the table, went unchecked against the DNA. TRBV21-1 is deemed a pseudogene. The CDR3 sequence is 16 residues long.

This clonotype has just a few counts. The chain uses TRBV4-1 and TRBJ2-1; the match to TRBD2 covers 10 bases. The V and J ends lost 1 base and 5 bases, in that order; junction bases with no gene match: 14. Germline V gene sequence: CDR1 MGHRA, CDR2 YSYEKL. The CDR3 consists of 19 residues. CDR3 in amino acids: CASSQGGLALGGRNNEQFF. The CDR3 DNA sequence: TGCGCCAGCAGCCAAGGGGGACTAGCGCTCGGGGGGCGCAACAATGAGCAGTTCTTC.